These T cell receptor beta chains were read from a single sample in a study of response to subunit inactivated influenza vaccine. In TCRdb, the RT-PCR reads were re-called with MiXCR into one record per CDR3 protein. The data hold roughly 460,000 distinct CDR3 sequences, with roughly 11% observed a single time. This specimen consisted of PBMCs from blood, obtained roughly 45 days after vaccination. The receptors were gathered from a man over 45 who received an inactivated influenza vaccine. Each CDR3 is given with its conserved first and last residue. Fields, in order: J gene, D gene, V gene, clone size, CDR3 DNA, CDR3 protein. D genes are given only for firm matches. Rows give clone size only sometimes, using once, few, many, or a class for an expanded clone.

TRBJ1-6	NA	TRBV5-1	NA	TGCGCCAGCAGCTTGGTGGGGGGCAGAAGGTCCTATAATTCACCCCTCCACTTT	CASSLVGGRRSYNSPLHF
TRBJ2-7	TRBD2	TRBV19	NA	TGTGCCAGTACCACTAGCGGGAGGGCCTACGAGCAGTACTTC	CASTTSGRAYEQYF
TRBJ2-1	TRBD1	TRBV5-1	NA	TGCGCCAGCAGCTTCGGACAGGGGGCTGGCAATGAGCAGTTCTTC	CASSFGQGAGNEQFF
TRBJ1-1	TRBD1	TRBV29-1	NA	TGCAGCTTCTCGCCGGGACAGGGGAACACTGAAGCTTTCTTT	CSFSPGQGNTEAFF
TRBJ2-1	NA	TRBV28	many	NA	CASSSSGGAGVYNEQFF
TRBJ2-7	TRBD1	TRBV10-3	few	TGTGCCATCAGCGGACAGGGTCCCGAGCAGTACTTC	CAISGQGPEQYF
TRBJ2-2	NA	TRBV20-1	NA	TGCAGTGCTAGATCCGGGGACACCGGGGAGCTGTTTTTT	CSARSGDTGELFF
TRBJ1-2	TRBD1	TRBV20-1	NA	TGCAGTGCTTTAAGAAGGACAGGGGTAAACTATGGCTACACCTTC	CSALRRTGVNYGYTF
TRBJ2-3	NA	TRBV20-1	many	TGCAGTGCAAAGAGAGGCGGGACTGGCACAGATACGCAGTATTTT	CSAKRGGTGTDTQYF
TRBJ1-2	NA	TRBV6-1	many	TGTGCCAGCACCCCGGCAGCGACTAACTATGGCTACACCTTC	CASTPAATNYGYTF
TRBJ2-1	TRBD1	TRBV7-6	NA	TGTGCCAGCAGCCTGAGGACAGGATCTCATGAGCAGTTCTTC	CASSLRTGSHEQFF
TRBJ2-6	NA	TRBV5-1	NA	TGCGCCAGCAGCCCCGGGGGGGCCAACGTCCTGACTTTC	CASSPGGANVLTF
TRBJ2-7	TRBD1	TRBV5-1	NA	TGCGCCAGCAGCCTGGACAGGGGGCTCCACGAGCAGTACTTC	CASSLDRGLHEQYF
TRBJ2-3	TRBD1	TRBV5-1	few	TGCGCCAGCAGCTCAGCCGGGACAGCAAGCACAGATACGCAGTATTTT	CASSSAGTASTDTQYF
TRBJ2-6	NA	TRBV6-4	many	TGTGCCAGCGAGTCAGGGAAAAGGAGCTCTGGGGCCAACGTCCTGACTTTC	CASESGKRSSGANVLTF
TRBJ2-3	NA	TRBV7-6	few	TGTGCCAGCAGCTTAGCCGTATCCCGCACAGATACGCAGTATTTT	CASSLAVSRTDTQYF
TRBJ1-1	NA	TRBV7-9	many	TGTGCCATCAAGAGGGGGGCTGAAGCTTTCTTT	CAIKRGAEAFF
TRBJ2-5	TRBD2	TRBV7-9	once	TGTGCCAGCAGCCCCCCTAGCGGCACTTACCAAGAGACCCAGTACTTC	CASSPPSGTYQETQYF
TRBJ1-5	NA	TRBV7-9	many	TGTGCCAGCAGCTTAGACGGCGGTCAGCCCCAGCATTTT	CASSLDGGQPQHF
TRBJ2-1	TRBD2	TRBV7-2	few	TGTGCCAGCAGCTTAGTAGAGACTAGCGGTTACAATGAGCAGTTCTTC	CASSLVETSGYNEQFF